This record covers a single T cell receptor beta chain. Its target is unknown. CDR3 length: 14 amino acids. With 6 bases removed from V and 7 bases from J, the gap between germline ends came to 18 bases. The template for TCR beta VDJ and CDR3 sequence profiling was genomic DNA. MiXCR, run by TCRdb on the reads, gives a single entry per CDR3 protein. The sample includes more than 250,000 distinct CDR3 sequences, 45% to 65% seen only once; the top ten take 8%. The sample originates from a study of CD8+CD57+ T cells in acquired aplastic anemia. Across the study: Average DNA yield from sorted CD4+ and CD8+ cells was roughly 3 ug. Study-wide results and limits: Patients were compared with controls for CD8+ Simpson's diversity, and no significant difference emerged. Roughly 29 was the count of CD8+ CDR3 sequences that patients shared with controls.

The TCR originated in a human donor with severe aplastic anemia or a healthy control (not recorded which). V gene TRBV12-3 or TRBV12-4 combines with J gene TRBJ1-2; possibly TRBD1 for D (5 bases). Sequencing used sorted CD4+, CD8+, or CD8+CD57+ T cells (not recorded which) from PBMCs. The CDR3 DNA reads as TGTGCCAGCAGCCATGGGACGGCGGGTCGTGGCTACACCTTC. This gives the protein CASSHGTAGRGYTF.